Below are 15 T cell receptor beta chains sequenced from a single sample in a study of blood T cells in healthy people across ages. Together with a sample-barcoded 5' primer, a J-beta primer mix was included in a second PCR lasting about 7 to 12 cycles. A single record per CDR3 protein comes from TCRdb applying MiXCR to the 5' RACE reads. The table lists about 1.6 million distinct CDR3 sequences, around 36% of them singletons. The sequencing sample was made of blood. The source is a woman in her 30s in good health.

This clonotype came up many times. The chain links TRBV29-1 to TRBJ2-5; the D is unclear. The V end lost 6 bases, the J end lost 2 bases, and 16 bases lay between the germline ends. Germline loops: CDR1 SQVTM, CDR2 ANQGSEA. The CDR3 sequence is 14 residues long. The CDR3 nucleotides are TGCAGCGTGAACGAAGCGTTTCAACAAGAGACCCAGTACTTC. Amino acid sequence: CSVNEAFQQETQYF.

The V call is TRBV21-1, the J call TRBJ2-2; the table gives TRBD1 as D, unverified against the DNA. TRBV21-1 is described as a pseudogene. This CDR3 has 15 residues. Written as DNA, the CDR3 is TGTGCCAGCATAAGTTGTAGGACAAGCACCGGGGAGCTGTTTTTT. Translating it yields CASISCRTSTGELFF.

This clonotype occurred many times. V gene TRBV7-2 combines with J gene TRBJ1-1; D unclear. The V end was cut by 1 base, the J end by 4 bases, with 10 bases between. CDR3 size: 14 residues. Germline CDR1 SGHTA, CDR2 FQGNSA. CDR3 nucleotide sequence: TGTGCCAGCAGCTTAGGGCGGGGTAGCACTGAAGCTTTCTTT. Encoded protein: CASSLGRGSTEAFF.

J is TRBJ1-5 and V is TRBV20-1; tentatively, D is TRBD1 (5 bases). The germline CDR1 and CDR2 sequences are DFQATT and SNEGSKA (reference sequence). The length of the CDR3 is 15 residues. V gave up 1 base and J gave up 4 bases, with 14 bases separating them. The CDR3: CSARVGGARNQPQHF. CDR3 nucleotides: TGCAGTGCTAGAGTGGGCGGGGCTAGGAATCAGCCCCAGCATTTT.

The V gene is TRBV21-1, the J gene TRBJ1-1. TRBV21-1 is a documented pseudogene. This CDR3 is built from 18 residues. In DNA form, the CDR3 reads TGTGCCAGCAGCAAAGAGGTAACAGACGGTCAGATGAACACTGAAGCTTTCTTT. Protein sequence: CASSKEVTDGQMNTEAFF.

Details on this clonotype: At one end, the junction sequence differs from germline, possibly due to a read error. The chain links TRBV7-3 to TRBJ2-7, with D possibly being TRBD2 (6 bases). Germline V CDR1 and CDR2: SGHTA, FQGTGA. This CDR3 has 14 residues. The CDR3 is CPSSQEGGTYEQYF. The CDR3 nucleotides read TGTCCCAGCAGCCAGGAGGGCGGTACCTACGAGCAGTACTTC.

In DNA form, the CDR3 reads TGTGCCAGCAGTGGGGAGGGGGCACCCTCCTACGAGCAGTACTTC. This gives the protein CASSGEGAPSYEQYF. This chain joins TRBV27 and TRBJ2-7; D tentatively reads TRBD1 or TRBD2 (7 bases each). The CDR3 sequence is 15 residues long. CDR1 MNHEY and CDR2 SMNVEV come from the germline V gene (reference sequence). The V and J ends lost 5 bases and 0 bases respectively, with 14 bases between them.

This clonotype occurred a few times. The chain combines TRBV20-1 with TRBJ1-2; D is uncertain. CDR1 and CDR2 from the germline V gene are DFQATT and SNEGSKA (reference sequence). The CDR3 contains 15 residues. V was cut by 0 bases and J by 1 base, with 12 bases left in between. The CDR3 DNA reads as TGCAGTGCTAGAGACCGGACCTCCCGTAACTATGGCTACACCTTC. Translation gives CSARDRTSRNYGYTF.

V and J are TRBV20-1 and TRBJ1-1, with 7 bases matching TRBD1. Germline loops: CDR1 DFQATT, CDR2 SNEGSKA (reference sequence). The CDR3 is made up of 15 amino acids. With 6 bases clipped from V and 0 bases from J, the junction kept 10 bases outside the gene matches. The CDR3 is CSASLPGQMNTEAFF. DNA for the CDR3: TGCAGTGCGTCCCTTCCGGGACAGATGAACACTGAAGCTTTCTTT.

This CDR3 reads CATTGTDTQYF. The CDR3 nucleotides read TGTGCCACCACTGGCACAGATACGCAGTATTTT. V is TRBV10-3 and J is TRBJ2-3; D ambiguous. Trimming removed 10 bases at V and 1 base at J, with 6 bases between. Looked up from germline, CDR1 is ENHRY and CDR2 is SYGVKD. The CDR3 consists of 11 residues.

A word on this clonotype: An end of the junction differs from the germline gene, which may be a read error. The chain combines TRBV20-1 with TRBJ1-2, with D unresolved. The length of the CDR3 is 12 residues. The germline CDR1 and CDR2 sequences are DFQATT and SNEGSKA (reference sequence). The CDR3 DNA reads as TGCAGGGCTAGAGAGGGAGGATTTGGCTACACCTTC. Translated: CRAREGGFGYTF.

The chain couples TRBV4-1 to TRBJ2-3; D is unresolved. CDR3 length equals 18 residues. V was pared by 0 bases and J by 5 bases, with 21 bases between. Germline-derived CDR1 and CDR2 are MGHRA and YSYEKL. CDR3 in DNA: TGCGCCAGCAGCCAAGATTATCTGACCGTTTACTCCTTAGATACGCAGTATTTT. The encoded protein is CASSQDYLTVYSLDTQYF.

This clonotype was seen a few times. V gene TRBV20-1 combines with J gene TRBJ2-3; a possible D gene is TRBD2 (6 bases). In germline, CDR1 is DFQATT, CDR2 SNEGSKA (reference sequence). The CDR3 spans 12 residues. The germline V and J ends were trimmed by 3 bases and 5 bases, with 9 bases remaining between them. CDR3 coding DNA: TGCAGTGCTAGCGGGAGAAAAGATACGCAGTATTTT. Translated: CSASGRKDTQYF.

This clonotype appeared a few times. CDR3 residues: CATSRGPSGHYEQYF. CDR3 DNA: TGTGCCACCAGCCGAGGGCCTAGCGGTCACTACGAGCAGTACTTC. The rearrangement uses TRBV15 and TRBJ2-7; 7 bases align to TRBD2. The V segment lost 5 bases and the J segment 3 bases; nucleotides outside the gene matches: 10. The length of the CDR3 is 15 residues. Germline V gives CDR1 LNHNV, CDR2 YYDKDF (reference sequence). The variable domain in full, with the rest retrieved from reference TRBV15 and TRBJ2-7, is DAMVIQNPRYQVTQFGKPVTLSCSQTLNHNVMYWYQQKSSQAPKLLFHYYDKDFNNEADTPDNFQSRRPNTSFCFLDIRSPGLGDTAMYLCATSRGPSGHYEQYFGPGTRLTVT.

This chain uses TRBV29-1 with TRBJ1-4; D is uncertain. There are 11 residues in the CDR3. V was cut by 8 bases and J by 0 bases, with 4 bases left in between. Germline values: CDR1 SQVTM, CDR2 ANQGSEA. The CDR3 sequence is CSTATNEKLFF. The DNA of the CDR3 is TGCAGCACTGCAACTAATGAAAAACTGTTTTTT.